This entry lists 17 T cell receptor beta chains sequenced from one sample in a study of blood T cell repertoires in COVID-19. Here immunoSEQ multiplex PCR was the method, and the copy in TCRdb shows in-frame clones only, minus some. In the table there are roughly 40,000 clones, around 76% of which are singletons. The material sequenced was peripheral blood. The receptors were gathered from a man older than 75 with acute or convalescent COVID-19.

This clone has only a few counts. The rearrangement links TRBV28 to TRBJ1-2, with D perhaps matching TRBD1 (5 bases). V lost 6 bases, J lost 5 bases, and 16 bases lay in between. This CDR3 spans 14 amino acids. CDR1 is MDHEN, CDR2 SYDVKM, per germline. CDR3 sequence (DNA): TGTGCCAGCAGCCCCTCGGATGGGGCTTATGGCTACACCTTC. This translates into CASSPSDGAYGYTF.

This clone was counted a few times. This chain connects TRBV5-6 to TRBJ1-2; D remains unclear. Looked up from germline, CDR1 is SGHDT and CDR2 is YYEEEE. CDR3 length equals 13 residues. V lost 0 bases and J lost 7, with 10 bases in between. For the CDR3, the DNA is TGTGCCAGCAGCTTGGAAGGAGGTCCTGGCTACACCTTC. Amino acid sequence: CASSLEGGPGYTF.

The chain couples TRBV6-6 to TRBJ2-7, with 7 nucleotides matching TRBD1. This CDR3 region has 14 residues. With 4 bases clipped from V and 5 bases from J, the junction kept 8 bases outside the gene matches. From germline, CDR1 is MNHNY and CDR2 SVGAGI (reference sequence). CDR3 sequence: CASSWNRGRDEQYF. CDR3 DNA sequence: TGTGCCAGCAGTTGGAACAGGGGTCGCGACGAGCAGTACTTC.

V is TRBV2 and J is TRBJ2-2; 7 nucleotides agree with TRBD1. Germline CDR1 reads SNHLY; CDR2 reads FYNNEI. CDR3 length: 16 amino acids. V was pared by 4 bases and J by 0 bases, with 5 bases of the junction left unmatched. The DNA for the CDR3 is TGTGCCAGCAGTGTAAGGGGGCTCTCGAACACCGGGGAGCTGTTTTTT. This sequence encodes CASSVRGLSNTGELFF.

The rearrangement joins TRBV5-4 to TRBJ2-1, with 7 bases aligning to TRBD1. Germline CDR1 and CDR2: SGHNT and YYREEE (reference sequence). The CDR3 totals 13 residues. The J segment lost 8 bases and the V segment lost 5 bases, leaving 7 bases of the junction unmatched. This CDR3 reads CASRQTGWDEQFF. For the CDR3, the DNA is TGTGCCAGCAGACAGACAGGGTGGGATGAGCAGTTCTTC.

This chain uses TRBV2 with TRBJ2-7; 7 bases map to TRBD1. Per the germline V gene, CDR1 is SNHLY and CDR2 is FYNNEI. The CDR3 sequence is 13 residues long. With 6 bases clipped from V and 6 bases from J, the junction kept 8 bases outside the gene matches. The CDR3 nucleotides are TGTGCCAGCAGCAATAACCGGGACAGCGAGCAGTACTTC. Translating gives CASSNNRDSEQYF.

CDR3 protein: CASRRPGHLNTEAFF. In nucleotides, the CDR3 is TGTGCCAGCAGGCGACCGGGACACTTGAACACTGAAGCTTTCTTT. J is TRBJ1-1 and V is TRBV27; tentative D call: TRBD1 (6 bases). The CDR3 totals 15 residues. In germline, CDR1 is MNHEY, CDR2 SMNVEV (reference sequence). Trimming stripped 6 bases from V and 0 bases from J, with 14 bases between.

V is TRBV5-4 and J is TRBJ2-1; D not resolved. This CDR3 region has 14 residues. In germline, CDR1 is SGHNT, CDR2 YYREEE (reference sequence). With 3 bases removed from V and 4 bases from J, the gap between germline ends came to 11 bases. CDR3 in DNA: TGTGCCAGCAGCTCTCCTCCCCGTTACAATGAGCAGTTCTTC. Its translation is CASSSPPRYNEQFF. The whole variable domain, remainder taken from reference TRBV5-4 and TRBJ2-1, is ETGVTQSPTHLIKTRGQQVTLRCSSQSGHNTVSWYQQALGQGPQFIFQYYREEENGRGNFPPRFSGLQFPNYSSELNVNALELDDSALYLCASSSPPRYNEQFFGPGTRLTVL.

This clone was seen just once. The chain employs TRBV7-6 and TRBJ1-1, with no clear D. Between the trimmed V and J ends, which lost 7 bases and 1 base, there was a span of 13 bases. This CDR3 contains 14 residues. Germline V lookup: CDR1 SGHVS, CDR2 FNYEAQ. In DNA form, the CDR3 reads TGTGCCAGCATCCGGGGAGGAACGAACACTGAAGCTTTCTTT. This gives the protein CASIRGGTNTEAFF.

The J gene is TRBJ2-2, the V gene TRBV9, with D perhaps matching TRBD2 (6 bases). Germline V gene sequence: CDR1 SGDLS, CDR2 YYNGEE. The germline V and J ends were trimmed by 1 base and 0 bases, with 13 bases remaining between them. CDR3 length: 17 amino acids. The CDR3 coding sequence is TGTGCCAGCAGCGTAAGATCGACGGGGGCGAACACCGGGGAGCTGTTTTTT. Its protein is CASSVRSTGANTGELFF.

This chain uses TRBV5-6 with TRBJ1-6; 10 bases agree with TRBD1. The J segment lost 6 bases and the V segment lost 0 bases, leaving 0 bases of the junction unmatched. Germline values: CDR1 SGHDT, CDR2 YYEEEE. This CDR3 spans 15 amino acids. CDR3 sequence: CASSLGQGANSPLHF. In DNA, the CDR3 is TGTGCCAGCAGCTTGGGACAGGGGGCTAATTCACCCCTCCACTTT.

This chain joins TRBV28 and TRBJ2-5; D is unresolved. The germline gives CDR1 MDHEN, CDR2 SYDVKM. V was cut by 6 bases and J by 5 bases, with 16 bases left in between. The CDR3 contains 14 residues. The CDR3, as DNA: TGTGCCAGCAGCCACGACTTTCATGTGGAGACCCAGTACTTC. Translating it yields CASSHDFHVETQYF.

The rearrangement links TRBV5-1 to TRBJ1-2; no clear D gene. V gave up 7 bases and J gave up 6 bases, with 13 bases separating them. The CDR3 consists of 12 residues. The germline V gene encodes CDR1 SGHRS and CDR2 YFSETQ. In DNA form, the CDR3 reads TGCGCCAGCCGGTTCTTAGATGATGGCTACACCTTC. Residues: CASRFLDDGYTF.

The CDR3 DNA is TGTGCCAGCAGCGTAGGAGGCGAAGCGAACACTGAAGCTTTCTTT. It codes for CASSVGGEANTEAFF. The chain uses TRBV9 and TRBJ1-1; the D is unclear. Germline V gene lookup returns CDR1 SGDLS and CDR2 YYNGEE. V shed 0 bases and J shed 1 base, with 10 bases lying between them. The CDR3 loop spans 15 amino acids. The full variable domain, its missing parts supplied by reference TRBV9 and TRBJ1-1, is DSGVTQTPKHLITATGQRVTLRCSPRSGDLSVYWYQQSLDQGLQFLIQYYNGEERAKGNILERFSAQQFPDLHSELNLSSLELGDSALYFCASSVGGEANTEAFFGQGTRLTVV.

This chain uses TRBV7-2 with TRBJ2-3, with 8 bases lining up with TRBD1. Looked up from germline, CDR1 is SGHTA and CDR2 is FQGNSA. The CDR3 contains 16 residues. V lost 3 bases and J lost 4; bases outside the gene matches: 9. The CDR3 here is CASSFYRGSFADTQYF. CDR3 DNA sequence: TGTGCCAGCAGCTTTTACAGGGGGAGTTTTGCAGATACGCAGTATTTT. The full variable domain, in which reference TRBV7-2 and TRBJ2-3 provide the parts outside the CDR3, is GAGVSQSPSNKVTEKGKDVELRCDPISGHTALYWYRQSLGQGLEFLIYFQGNSAPDKSGLPSDRFSAERTGGSVSTLTIQRTQQEDSAVYLCASSFYRGSFADTQYFGPGTRLTVL.

This sequence joins TRBV7-9 and TRBJ1-1, with D perhaps matching TRBD1 (5 bases). V gave up 6 bases and J gave up 2 bases, with 10 bases separating them. This CDR3 contains 13 residues. Per germline, CDR1 SEHNR and CDR2 FQNEAQ (reference sequence). The CDR3 nucleotides are TGTGCCAGCAGGCTCCAGGGAAACACTGAAGCTTTCTTT. It translates to CASRLQGNTEAFF.

The J gene is TRBJ2-1, the V gene TRBV7-2; a weak D match, TRBD1 (6 bases). Trimming left V 8 bases short and J 0 bases short, with 11 bases between. Germline V gene sequence: CDR1 SGHTA, CDR2 FQGNSA. This CDR3 is 14 amino acids long. The CDR3 bases are TGTGCCAGCGTCCGGGACACCTCCTACAATGAGCAGTTCTTC. The encoded protein is CASVRDTSYNEQFF.